Below, 27 T cell receptor beta chains from the same sample are listed, as sequenced in a study of control samples from healthy donors and cancer patients. Method: immunoSEQ multiplex PCR; TCRdb's copy keeps in-frame clones and lacks some. The sample shows 40,000 to 50,000 clones, 94% of them seen only once. Material for sequencing was blood. Every receptor here comes from a man in his fifties or sixties in good health.

The chain uses TRBV10-3 and TRBJ1-1, with D tentatively TRBD1 (6 bases). CDR3 length equals 12 residues. V lost 8 bases, J lost 3 bases, and 10 bases lay in between. CDR1 and CDR2 from the germline V gene are ENHRY and SYGVKD. The DNA for the CDR3 is TGTGCCATCTCGGGGGCGGACACTGAAGCTTTCTTT. Translating gives CAISGADTEAFF.

The chain uses TRBV19 and TRBJ2-2; D might be TRBD1 or TRBD2, each matching 6 bases. The V gene lost 4 bases and the J gene lost 8 bases, with 14 bases spanning the gap. Germline V gene sequence: CDR1 LNHDA, CDR2 SQIVND (reference sequence). The CDR3 sequence is 14 residues long. The CDR3 loop is CASSNVGGTGELFF. DNA of the CDR3: TGTGCCAGTAGTAATGTGGGGGGCACTGGGGAGCTGTTTTTT.

The chain couples TRBV5-4 to TRBJ2-5; 12 nucleotides agree with TRBD2. The CDR3 spans 16 residues. V lost 0 bases to trimming and J lost 2 bases; unmatched junction nucleotides: 2. Germline-derived CDR1 and CDR2 are SGHNT and YYREEE (reference sequence). CDR3 DNA sequence: TGTGCCAGCAGCTTGGAAGGACTAGCGGGGCAAGAGACCCAGTACTTC. Its translation is CASSLEGLAGQETQYF.

This CDR3 reads CASSTSDSPWGNQPQHF. The CDR3 DNA sequence: TGTGCCAGCAGCACGTCGGACAGTCCGTGGGGCAATCAGCCCCAGCATTTT. This chain joins TRBV21-1 and TRBJ1-5; TRBD1 is the table's D call and was not checked against the DNA. TRBV21-1 is described as a pseudogene. The CDR3 spans 17 residues.

The chain joins TRBV9 to TRBJ2-7; D is perhaps TRBD1 (5 bases). V was pared by 4 bases and J by 7 bases, with 12 bases between. This CDR3 has 12 amino acids. Germline CDR1 and CDR2: SGDLS and YYNGEE. CDR3 sequence reads: CASSSRVGEQYF. CDR3 in DNA: TGTGCCAGCAGCTCCAGGGTAGGGGAGCAGTACTTC.

This clone was detected only a few times. This chain links TRBV7-9 with TRBJ1-2; no definite D call. From germline, CDR1 is SEHNR and CDR2 FQNEAQ (reference sequence). The CDR3 consists of 13 residues. Trimming cost V 1 base and J 8 bases, with 11 bases left between them. CDR3 region: CASSLEFPRGYTF. The DNA for the CDR3 is TGTGCCAGCAGCTTAGAGTTTCCGAGGGGCTACACCTTC.

The chain couples TRBV28 to TRBJ2-5, with a possible D match to TRBD1 (5 bases). The ends were cut back, 4 bases at V and 4 bases at J, with 10 bases in the middle. The length of the CDR3 is 13 residues. Germline-derived CDR1 and CDR2 are MDHEN and SYDVKM. CDR3 nucleotides: TGTGCCAGCAGTTCACAGGTCAGAGAGACCCAGTACTTC. Amino acid sequence: CASSSQVRETQYF. The complete variable domain, with remaining parts taken from reference TRBV28 and TRBJ2-5, reads DVKVTQSSRYLVKRTGEKVFLECVQDMDHENMFWYRQDPGLGLRLIYFSYDVKMKEKGDIPEGYSVSREKKERFSLILESASTNQTSMYLCASSSQVRETQYFGPGTRLLVL.

The chain carries TRBV5-1 and TRBJ2-1, with D possibly being TRBD1 (6 bases). This CDR3 is 16 amino acids long. Germline V gene lookup returns CDR1 SGHRS and CDR2 YFSETQ. Trimming left V 2 bases short and J 3 bases short, with 15 bases between. DNA of the CDR3: TGCGCCAGCAGCTTACAGGGCCAGGGATACTACAATGAGCAGTTCTTC. Translated: CASSLQGQGYYNEQFF.

The rearrangement links TRBV9 to TRBJ2-2; 8 bases line up with TRBD1. CDR3 size: 18 residues. Per the germline V gene, CDR1 is SGDLS and CDR2 is YYNGEE. Trimming removed 0 bases from V and 4 bases from J; junction bases left unmatched: 11. The CDR3: CASSVEAGQVLRTGELFF. DNA for the CDR3: TGTGCCAGCAGCGTAGAGGCGGGACAGGTTCTTCGCACCGGGGAGCTGTTTTTT.

This clone was seen once. The chain couples TRBV16 to TRBJ2-3, with D perhaps TRBD1 (5 bases). The V gene lost 5 bases and the J gene lost 4 bases, with 16 bases spanning the gap. Germline values: CDR1 KGHSY, CDR2 FQNENV. The CDR3 is 15 amino acids. CDR3 DNA sequence: TGTGCCAGCAGCAGGACACAGGCGGTTGCAGATACGCAGTATTTT. It specifies CASSRTQAVADTQYF.

Only one count was recorded for this clone. V gene TRBV30 combines with J gene TRBJ2-1; no firm D call. V was trimmed by 0 bases and J by 7 bases, leaving 4 bases between them. The CDR3 contains 11 residues. Looked up from germline, CDR1 is GTSNPN and CDR2 is SVGIG (reference sequence). The CDR3 sequence is CAWSVINEQFF. The DNA of the CDR3 is TGTGCCTGGAGTGTTATTAATGAGCAGTTCTTC.

V gene TRBV6-1 combines with J gene TRBJ2-5; possibly TRBD1 for D (6 bases). The CDR3 loop spans 15 amino acids. Trimming left V 1 base short and J 4 bases short, with 13 bases between. Per the germline V gene, CDR1 is MNHNS and CDR2 is SASEGT. CDR3 bases: TGTGCCAGCAGTGAAGTGGAAGGGGGTGGAGAGACCCAGTACTTC. It is translated as CASSEVEGGGETQYF.

This chain connects TRBV12-3 or TRBV12-4 to TRBJ2-2; D gene ambiguous. CDR3 length: 12 amino acids. With 6 bases removed from V and 1 base from J, the gap between germline ends came to 3 bases. CDR3 region: CASRVNTGELFF. CDR3 bases: TGTGCCAGCAGGGTGAACACCGGGGAGCTGTTTTTT.

The rearrangement joins TRBV5-1 to TRBJ2-7; tentatively, D is TRBD2 (7 bases). Germline lookup yields CDR1 SGHRS and CDR2 YFSETQ. Trimming took off 3 bases at V and 2 bases at J, with 15 bases between the two ends. The CDR3 has 15 residues. This CDR3 is CASSSLAKGAYEQYF. The CDR3 bases are TGCGCCAGCAGCTCACTAGCGAAGGGGGCCTACGAGCAGTACTTC. Variable domain in full (rest from reference TRBV5-1 and TRBJ2-7): KAGVTQTPRYLIKTRGQQVTLSCSPISGHRSVSWYQQTPGQGLQFLFEYFSETQRNKGNFPGRFSGRQFSNSRSEMNVSTLELGDSALYLCASSSLAKGAYEQYFGPGTRLTVT.

The chain is built from TRBV12-3 or TRBV12-4 and TRBJ2-5; D may be TRBD2 (5 bases). The CDR3 totals 13 residues. Trimming took 3 bases from V and 5 from J, leaving 10 bases between them. CDR3 in DNA: TGTGCCAGCAGTTTGAGAGGGAGCGAGACCCAGTACTTC. The encoded protein is CASSLRGSETQYF.

For this clone: The same CDR3 also results from other DNA sequences found in this sample. The CDR3 protein is CASSQADYGELFF. The CDR3 DNA follows: TGTGCCAGCAGCCAAGCCGACTACGGGGAGCTGTTTTTT. The gene calls are TRBV3-1 (or the pseudogene TRBV3-2) and TRBJ2-2; D perhaps matches TRBD2 (5 bases). Germline lookup yields CDR1 LGHDT and CDR2 YNNKEL (reference sequence). Trimming stripped 1 base from V and 7 bases from J, with 7 bases between. The CDR3 sequence is 13 residues long.

The rearrangement joins TRBV19 to TRBJ2-7; the D gene is possibly TRBD1 (7 bases). The CDR3 is 14 amino acids. Trimming removed 5 bases from V and 0 bases from J, with 11 bases in between. CDR1 LNHDA and CDR2 SQIVND come from the germline V gene (reference sequence). The CDR3 spells CASSAGQLSYEQYF. The CDR3 DNA sequence: TGTGCCAGTAGTGCGGGACAGCTCTCCTACGAGCAGTACTTC.

J is TRBJ1-4 and V is TRBV6-2 or TRBV6-3; TRBD1 agrees at 8 bases. Germline CDR1 is MNHEY and CDR2 is SVGEGT. This CDR3 is 15 amino acids long. With V trimmed by 5 bases and J by 9 bases, 11 bases remained unmatched. CDR3 sequence: CASSKSGTGGKKLFF. CDR3 sequence (DNA): TGTGCCAGCAGTAAGTCCGGGACAGGTGGTAAAAAACTGTTTTTT.

This clone showed up just once. This chain links TRBV10-1 with TRBJ2-5; D uncertain. The CDR3 has 18 residues. Germline V gene data show CDR1 as WNHNN and CDR2 as SYGVQD (reference sequence). V was pared by 2 bases and J by 0 bases, with 19 bases between. Written as DNA, the CDR3 is TGCGCCAGCAGTGAGGGGTCCTGGTCAGGAGAGGACCAAGAGACCCAGTACTTC. This encodes CASSEGSWSGEDQETQYF.

The chain couples TRBV19 to TRBJ2-1; 13 nucleotides align to TRBD2. The V gene end was trimmed by 5 bases and the J gene end by 7 bases; junction bases not matched to a gene: 8. CDR1 and CDR2 from the germline V gene are LNHDA and SQIVND (reference sequence). This CDR3 region has 16 residues. CDR3 nucleotide sequence: TGTGCCAGTAGTGCAACTAGCGGGAGGGCCGTGAATGAGCAGTTCTTC. It is translated as CASSATSGRAVNEQFF. The full variable domain, its missing parts supplied by reference TRBV19 and TRBJ2-1, is DGGITQSPKYLFRKEGQNVTLSCEQNLNHDAMYWYRQDPGQGLRLIYYSQIVNDFQKGDIAEGYSVSREKKESFPLTVTSAQKNPTAFYLCASSATSGRAVNEQFFGPGTRLTVL.

Of note for this clone: One end of the junction varies from germline; a read error may be responsible. DNA of the CDR3: TGTGCTAGCAGCTCGGGGGCCGACACCGGGGAGCTGTTTTTT. Translating it yields CASSSGADTGELFF. This chain joins TRBV7-7 and TRBJ2-2; tentatively, D is TRBD1 or TRBD2 (6 bases each). CDR1 and CDR2 (germline): SSHAT, FNYEAQ (reference sequence). This CDR3 region has 14 residues.

The rearrangement links TRBV5-1 to TRBJ2-2; either TRBD1 or TRBD2 may supply D (5 bases each). CDR3 size: 17 residues. V was trimmed by 0 bases and J by 0 bases, leaving 12 bases between them. Germline lookup yields CDR1 SGHRS and CDR2 YFSETQ. The CDR3 DNA sequence: TGCGCCAGCAGCTTGGACAGCGGACAAGCGAACACCGGGGAGCTGTTTTTT. It is translated as CASSLDSGQANTGELFF. The whole variable domain, remainder taken from reference TRBV5-1 and TRBJ2-2, is KAGVTQTPRYLIKTRGQQVTLSCSPISGHRSVSWYQQTPGQGLQFLFEYFSETQRNKGNFPGRFSGRQFSNSRSEMNVSTLELGDSALYLCASSLDSGQANTGELFFGEGSRLTVL.

This chain uses TRBV12-3 or TRBV12-4 with TRBJ2-7, with D possibly matching TRBD1 (6 bases). The CDR3 runs to 13 residues. The V and J ends lost 6 bases and 3 bases respectively, with 12 bases between them. CDR3 loop: CASSVRGHYEQYF. Here the CDR3 DNA reads TGTGCCAGCAGCGTCAGGGGCCACTACGAGCAGTACTTC.

The rearrangement uses TRBV6-1 and TRBJ2-2, with 10 bases lining up with TRBD2. The CDR3 has 16 residues. V lost 3 bases and J lost 7; bases outside the gene matches: 8. From germline, CDR1 is MNHNS and CDR2 SASEGT. CDR3 coding DNA: TGTGCCAGCAGTGATCCTAGCGGGAGAGACCACGGGGAGCTGTTTTTT. Protein sequence: CASSDPSGRDHGELFF.

Only a few counts were recorded for this clone. The chain combines TRBV2 with TRBJ1-4; perhaps TRBD1 as D (5 bases). The CDR3 covers 13 residues. V lost 5 bases to trimming and J lost 11 bases, with 15 bases between them. Germline values: CDR1 SNHLY, CDR2 FYNNEI. The CDR3 DNA sequence: TGTGCCAGCAGTCCATCCAGGGAATGGAAACTGTTTTTT. Encoded protein: CASSPSREWKLFF.

As regards this clone: Sequence at one end of the junction differs from germline and may be a read error. The chain is built from TRBV3-1 (or the pseudogene TRBV3-2) and TRBJ2-1, with 8 bases that match TRBD2. Germline CDR1 reads LGHDT; CDR2 reads YNNKEL (reference sequence). The CDR3 covers 14 residues. Here the CDR3 DNA reads TGTGCCAGCGGCCAAGCGGGAGTGAAGAATGAGCAGTTCTTC. It codes for CASGQAGVKNEQFF.

This chain joins TRBV9 and TRBJ2-5; possibly TRBD2 for D (5 bases). CDR1 and CDR2 from the germline V gene are SGDLS and YYNGEE. The CDR3 has 14 residues. The V and J ends lost 0 bases and 3 bases respectively, with 9 bases between them. The CDR3 bases are TGTGCCAGCAGCGTAGACTTGCGGGAAGAGACCCAGTACTTC. Its protein product is CASSVDLREETQYF.